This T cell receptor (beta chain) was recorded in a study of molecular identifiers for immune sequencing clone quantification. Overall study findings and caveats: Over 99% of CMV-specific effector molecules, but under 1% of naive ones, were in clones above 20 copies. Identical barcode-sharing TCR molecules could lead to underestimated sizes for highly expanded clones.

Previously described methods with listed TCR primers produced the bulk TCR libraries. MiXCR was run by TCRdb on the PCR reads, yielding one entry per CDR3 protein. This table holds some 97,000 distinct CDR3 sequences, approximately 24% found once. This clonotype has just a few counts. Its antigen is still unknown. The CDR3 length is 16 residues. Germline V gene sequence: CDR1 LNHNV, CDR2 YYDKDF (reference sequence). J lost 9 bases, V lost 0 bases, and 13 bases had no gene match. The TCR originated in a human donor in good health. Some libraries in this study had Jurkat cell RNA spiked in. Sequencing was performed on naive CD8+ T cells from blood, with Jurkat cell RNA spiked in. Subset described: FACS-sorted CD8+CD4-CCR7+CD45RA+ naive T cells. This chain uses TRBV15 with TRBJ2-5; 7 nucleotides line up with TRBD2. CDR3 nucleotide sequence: TGTGCCACCAGCAGAGATTCGGTCGGGAGGTTTGAGCCCCAGTACTTC. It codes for CATSRDSVGRFEPQYF.